The sequence of this TCR beta chain was determined in a study of blood T cell repertoires in COVID-19. Germline lookup yields CDR1 LNHDA and CDR2 SQIVND (reference sequence). The CDR3 loop spans 15 amino acids. The V gene end was trimmed by 2 bases and the J gene end by 9 bases; junction bases not matched to a gene: 8. Clinical history reported by participants formed the basis on which cohorts were assigned. In the authors' methods: Estimated nucleated cell counts came from reference gene primer amplification. The repertoire was sequenced with immunoSEQ multiplex PCR; TCRdb's copy has only in-frame clones and lacks some. D and trimming come from the DNA, and the V and J calls and clone size come from that table. This table has some 250,000 clones, 75% to 90% appearing once.

The chain combines TRBV19 with TRBJ2-1; 9 nucleotides agree with TRBD1. The material sequenced was PBMCs or T cells enriched from blood (not recorded which). The receptor comes from a woman aged 45 to 65 who had recovered from COVID-19. CDR3 protein: CASSILGQGGSEQFF. The CDR3 DNA is TGTGCCAGTAGTATACTGGGACAGGGTGGTAGTGAGCAGTTCTTC.